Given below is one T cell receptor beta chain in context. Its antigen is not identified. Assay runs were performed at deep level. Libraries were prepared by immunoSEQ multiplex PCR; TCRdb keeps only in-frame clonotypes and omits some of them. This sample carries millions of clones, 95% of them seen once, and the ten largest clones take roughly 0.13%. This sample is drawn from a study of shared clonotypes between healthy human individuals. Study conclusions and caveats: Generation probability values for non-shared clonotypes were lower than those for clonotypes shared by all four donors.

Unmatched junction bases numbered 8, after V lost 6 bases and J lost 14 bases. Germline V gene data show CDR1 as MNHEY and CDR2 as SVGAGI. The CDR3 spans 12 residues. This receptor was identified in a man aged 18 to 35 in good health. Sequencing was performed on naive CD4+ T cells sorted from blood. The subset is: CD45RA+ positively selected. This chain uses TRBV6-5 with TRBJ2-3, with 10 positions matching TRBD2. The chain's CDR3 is CASSSSSGGWYF. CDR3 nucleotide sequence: TGTGCCAGCAGCTCTTCTAGCGGGGGTTGGTATTTT.